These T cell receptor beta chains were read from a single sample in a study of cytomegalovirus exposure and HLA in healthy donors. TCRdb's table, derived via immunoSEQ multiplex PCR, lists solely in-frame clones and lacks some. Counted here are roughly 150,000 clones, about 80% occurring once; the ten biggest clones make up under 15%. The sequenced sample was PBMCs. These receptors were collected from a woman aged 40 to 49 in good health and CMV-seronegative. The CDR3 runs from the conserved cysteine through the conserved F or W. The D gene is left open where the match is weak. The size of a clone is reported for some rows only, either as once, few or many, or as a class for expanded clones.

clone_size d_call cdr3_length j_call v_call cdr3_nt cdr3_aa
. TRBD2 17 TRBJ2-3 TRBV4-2 TGTGCCAGCAGCAAACGGACTAGCGGGTTTAGCACAGATACGCAGTATTTT CASSKRTSGFSTDTQYF
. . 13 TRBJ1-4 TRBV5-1 TGCGCCAGCAGCTTGGATCAGAATGAAAAACTGTTTTTT CASSLDQNEKLFF
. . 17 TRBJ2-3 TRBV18 TGTGCCAGCTCACCGAATCAACCCCGGAGATCCACAGATACGCAGTATTTT CASSPNQPRRSTDTQYF
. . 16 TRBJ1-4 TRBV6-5 TGTGCCAGCAGTTCGGGGGAGACGGCAACTAATGAAAAACTGTTTTTT CASSSGETATNEKLFF
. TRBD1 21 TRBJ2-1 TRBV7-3 TGTGCCAGCGGTGGACAGGGGTCGGGCGAGGTTAAGTTGGTACATGGGAATGAGCAGTTCTTC CASGGQGSGEVKLVHGNEQFF
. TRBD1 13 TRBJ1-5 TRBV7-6 TGTGCCAGCAGCATTGGACAGGGCCAGCCCCAGCATTTT CASSIGQGQPQHF
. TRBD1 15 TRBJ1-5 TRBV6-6 TGTGCCAGCAGTCCCCAACAGGGGGATAGTCAGCCCCAGCATTTT CASSPQQGDSQPQHF
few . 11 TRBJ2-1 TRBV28 TGTGCCAGCAGTCTCCTCAATGAGCAGTTCTTC CASSLLNEQFF
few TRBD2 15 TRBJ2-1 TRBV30 TGTGCCTGGAGGCGGACTAGCGGGGGGGCCAATGAGCAGTTCTTC CAWRRTSGGANEQFF
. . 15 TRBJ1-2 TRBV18 TGTGCCAGCTCACCAGAGCCCCGCGGATCCTATGGCTACACCTTC CASSPEPRGSYGYTF
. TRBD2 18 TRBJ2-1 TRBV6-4 TGTGCCAGCAGGCAGCGGGAGGGTTCTTCAGCATCCTACAATGAGCAGTTCTTC CASRQREGSSASYNEQFF
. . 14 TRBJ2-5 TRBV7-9 TGTGCCAGCAGCTCCCCCGGGGGTTTAGAGACCCAGTACTTC CASSSPGGLETQYF
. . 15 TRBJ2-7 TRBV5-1 TGCGCCAGCAGCTTGGGAGCGGAGACGCCCTACGAGCAGTACTTC CASSLGAETPYEQYF
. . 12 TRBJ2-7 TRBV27 TGTGCCAGCAGTTTGCGAGTCTACGAGCAGTACTTC CASSLRVYEQYF
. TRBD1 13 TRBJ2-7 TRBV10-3 TGTGCCATCAGGGTCGGGACAGCCTACGAGCAGTACTTC CAIRVGTAYEQYF
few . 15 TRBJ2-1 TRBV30 TGTGCCTGGAGTTTTGGTACAGGGTGGTTCAATGAGCAGTTCTTC CAWSFGTGWFNEQFF
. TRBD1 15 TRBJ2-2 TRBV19 TGTGCCAGTAGTATCTTGGGACAGTTCACCGGGGAGCTGTTTTTT CASSILGQFTGELFF
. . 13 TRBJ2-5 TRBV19 TGTGCCAGTAGTACCACAGGGCAAGAGACCCAGTACTTC CASSTTGQETQYF
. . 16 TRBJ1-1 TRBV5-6 TGTGCCAGCAGCTTGGAGTTTCGGGGGTTGAACACTGAAGCTTTCTTT CASSLEFRGLNTEAFF
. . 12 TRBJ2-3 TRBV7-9 TGTGCCAGCAGCCGAGACACAGATACGCAGTATTTT CASSRDTDTQYF
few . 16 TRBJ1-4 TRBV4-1 TGCGCCAGCAGCCAAGACAGGGCGAGGTCCTATGAAAAACTGTTTTTT CASSQDRARSYEKLFF
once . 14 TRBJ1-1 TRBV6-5 TGTGCCAGCAGTTACATCGTTTCGAACACTGAAGCTTTCTTT CASSYIVSNTEAFF
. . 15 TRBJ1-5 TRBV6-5 TGTGCCAGCAGCCCCCGTGGGGGGGGAAATCAGCCCCAGCATTTT CASSPRGGGNQPQHF
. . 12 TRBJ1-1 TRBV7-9 TGTGCCAGCAGCTCCCCGTTGGAGGGAGCTTTCTTT CASSSPLEGAFF
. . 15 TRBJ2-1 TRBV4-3 TGCGCCAGCAGCCAAGTAGAGGGGGTGTACAATGAGCAGTTCTTC CASSQVEGVYNEQFF
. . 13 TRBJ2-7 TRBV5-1 TGCGCCAGCAGCAACGGACAGTCCTACGAGCAGTACTTC CASSNGQSYEQYF
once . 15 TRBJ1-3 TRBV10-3 TGTGCCATCAGAGCGGGACGGATCTCTGGAAACACCATATATTTT CAIRAGRISGNTIYF
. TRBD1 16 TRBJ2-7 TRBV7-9 TGTTCCAGCAGCTCGAGGCCGGGACAGGGCATGCACGAGCAGTACTTC CSSSSRPGQGMHEQYF
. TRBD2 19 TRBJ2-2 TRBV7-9 TGTGCCAGCAGCTTGCCCAAGCGGGGGGGCAATGTGAACACCGGGGAGCTGTTTTTT CASSLPKRGGNVNTGELFF